This T cell receptor beta chain came from a study of blood T cell repertoires in COVID-19. Original handling: By means of reference gene primer amplification, nucleated cell counts were estimated. Libraries were prepared by immunoSEQ multiplex PCR; TCRdb keeps only in-frame clonotypes and omits some of them. V and J calls and clone size come straight from that table; D and trimming were deduced from the DNA. The table shows tens of thousands of clones, with roughly 86% occurring only once. V was pared by 3 bases and J by 0 bases, with 5 bases of the junction left unmatched. The CDR3 sequence is 18 residues long. Per the germline V gene, CDR1 is SGHTA and CDR2 is FQGNSA.

This rearrangement joins TRBV7-2 to TRBJ2-3; the match to TRBD2 covers 14 bases. This clonotype was sampled from an elderly woman with acute or convalescent COVID-19. Sequencing was carried out using peripheral blood. Written as DNA, the CDR3 is TGTGCCAGCAGCTTGGGACTAGCGGGAGACCCAAGCACAGATACGCAGTATTTT. It is translated as CASSLGLAGDPSTDTQYF.